These T cell receptor beta chains were read from a single sample in a study of naive and memory T cell subsets. TCRdb redid the calling of the UMI-ligation and nested PCR reads with MiXCR, one entry per CDR3 protein. The data contain under 150,000 distinct CDR3 sequences, 15% to 25% of them singletons. Input material: naive CD8+ T cells from blood. The receptors shown here come from a human donor in good health. CDR3s include the opening cysteine and the closing phenylalanine or tryptophan. A D gene is named only where the DNA matches it firmly. Some rows mark clone size as missing; the rest say once, few, many or name a class of expanded clone.

TRBV5-1,TRBJ2-7,.,TRBD1,CASSLAGQFYEQYF,TGCGCCAGCAGCTTGGCGGGACAGTTCTACGAGCAGTACTTC
TRBV7-9,TRBJ1-5,.,.,CASEQGDQPQHF,TGTGCCAGCGAACAGGGCGATCAGCCCCAGCATTTT
TRBV6-6,TRBJ2-5,.,.,CASSYSLGGQETQYF,TGTGCCAGCAGTTACTCGTTGGGGGGTCAAGAGACCCAGTACTTC
TRBV19,TRBJ2-5,.,TRBD1,CASSLRDRGETQYF,TGTGCCAGTAGTCTACGGGACAGGGGAGAGACCCAGTACTTC
TRBV28,TRBJ1-5,few,.,CASSLHYSNQPQHF,TGTGCCAGCAGTTTACACTATAGCAATCAGCCCCAGCATTTT
TRBV12-3/TRBV12-4,TRBJ2-1,.,TRBD1,CASTRTGTGGNNEQFF,TGTGCCAGCACAAGGACCGGGACAGGGGGGAATAATGAGCAGTTCTTC
TRBV24-1,TRBJ2-2,.,TRBD2,CATSGPGTTNTGELFF,TGTGCCACCAGTGGCCCTGGGACTACTAACACCGGGGAGCTGTTTTTT
TRBV6-2/TRBV6-3,TRBJ1-5,few,.,CASRTVEYSNQPQHF,TGTGCCAGCAGGACGGTTGAATATAGCAATCAGCCCCAGCATTTT
TRBV13,TRBJ1-1,.,.,CASRAENTEAFF,TGTGCCAGCAGGGCAGAGAACACTGAAGCTTTCTTT
TRBV28,TRBJ2-3,few,.,CASSLDSGDTQYF,TGTGCCAGCAGTTTAGATTCCGGAGATACGCAGTATTTT
TRBV27,TRBJ2-5,.,TRBD2,CASSLRTSGLQETQYF,TGTGCCAGCAGCCTTCGGACTAGCGGGCTCCAAGAGACCCAGTACTTC
TRBV7-3,TRBJ2-1,few,TRBD1,CASSQGQGVWNEQFF,TGTGCCAGCAGCCAGGGACAGGGGGTATGGAATGAGCAGTTCTTC
TRBV25-1,TRBJ2-3,few,TRBD2,CASRPKLAGGPPTQYF,TGTGCCAGCAGGCCCAAACTAGCGGGAGGGCCCCCTACGCAGTATTTT
TRBV19,TRBJ1-1,few,.,CASSPSGAGTGNTEAFF,TGTGCCAGTAGCCCATCGGGAGCAGGGACCGGGAACACTGAAGCTTTCTTT
TRBV5-6,TRBJ1-1,few,.,CASSTSTEAFF,TGTGCCAGCAGTACCAGCACTGAAGCTTTCTTT
TRBV4-1,TRBJ2-7,few,TRBD2,CASSQDPLWGGNYEQYF,TGCGCCAGCAGCCAAGACCCTCTGTGGGGGGGGAACTACGAGCAGTACTTC
TRBV28,TRBJ2-1,.,TRBD2,CASSRGLAADEQFF,TGTGCCAGCAGTCGAGGACTAGCGGCTGATGAGCAGTTCTTC
TRBV7-2,TRBJ2-1,.,.,CASSLDRTLYNEQFF,TGTGCCAGCAGCTTAGACAGGACTCTCTACAATGAGCAGTTCTTC
TRBV12-3/TRBV12-4,TRBJ2-3,few,.,CASSLSGRPDTQYF,TGTGCCAGCAGTTTGAGCGGCAGGCCAGATACGCAGTATTTT
TRBV7-9,TRBJ1-2,few,TRBD1,CASSLAGQGIYGYTF,TGTGCCAGCAGCTTAGCGGGACAGGGAATCTATGGCTACACCTTC
TRBV3-1,TRBJ2-1,.,TRBD1,CASSQAWGTAGNEQFF,TGTGCCAGCAGCCAAGCGTGGGGGACAGCCGGCAATGAGCAGTTCTTC